This TCR beta chain derives from a study of blood T cell repertoires in COVID-19. Study overall: Italy, Spain and the United States were the sources of the convalescent and acute COVID-19 samples. PBMCs, B-cell-depleted T cells, or T cells provided the cDNA or gDNA that made up the material.

In the authors' workflow: Nucleated cell counts were estimated from reference gene primer amplification. Measured with immunoSEQ multiplex PCR; TCRdb has only the in-frame clones, and not every one. D and trimming were read from the DNA, whereas the V and J calls and clone size are those reported in that table. The repertoire holds around 150,000 clones, with around 84% as singletons. The germline V gene has CDR1 SGHRS and CDR2 YFSETQ. The CDR3 contains 15 residues. J was trimmed by 3 bases and V by 4 bases; bases with no gene match: 9. Sequenced: peripheral blood. The chain uses TRBV5-1 and TRBJ2-5; 7 bases are a match to TRBD1. The receptor was derived from a human donor with acute or convalescent COVID-19. The donor label of this sample is uncertain. CDR3 nucleotides: TGCGCCAGCAGCCCTGGGACAGCCCCCAAAGAGACCCAGTACTTC. This sequence encodes CASSPGTAPKETQYF.